This entry describes one T cell receptor (beta chain). Its cognate antigen has yet to be identified. Base qualities were left out, and no much larger clone turns up one base away. What the time point label conveys for this sample: patch test 1, 2 weeks after DPC sensitization. This specimen's treatment or condition label, per the study, means: therapeutic diphenylcyclopropenone sensitization with weekly scalp DPC. At each patch-test visit, blood was drawn before the patch test was applied. Patients were eligible if aged 18 to 70, diagnosed with alopecia and judged suitable for DPC therapy, and pregnant patients were excluded. Total RNA was isolated from unfractionated whole blood collected in Tempus Blood RNA tubes. The data originate from a study of human T cells and chemical hapten exposure (TCRdb year 2021). With regard to the full study: For sensitization, 2% DPC in acetone was applied to an approximately 2 cm by approximately 2 cm area of upper inner arm skin. Alopecia areata with under or over 50% scalp involvement, alopecia totalis and alopecia universalis were represented in the patient cohort, which was mostly female. Patch tests used Finn chambers with 0.01% DPC on the upper back, scored after 6 days by International Contact Dermatitis Research Group standards. This study followed changes in the peripheral blood TCR repertoire in vivo during primary and secondary sensitization of alopecia patients to the hapten diphenylcyclopropenone (DPC). Patient blood was sampled pre-sensitization (week 0) and at 2, 6 and about 24 weeks after DPC sensitization. Blood for TCR sequencing was provided by twenty-nine alopecia patients at one to four time points (pre-sensitization, 2, 6 and 24 weeks). Libraries were pooled for sequencing, and variation in per-sample TCR yields was attributed mainly to small differences in library volumes within the pool. Patients additionally received weekly therapeutic DPC doses to the scalp throughout the roughly 24-week study period.

Counted from cysteine to phenylalanine, this CDR3 has 13 amino acids. The entry retains the CDR3 DNA only, 39 bases that are in frame from base 1. CDR1 and CDR2 (DFQATT, SNEGSKA) derive from the germline V gene (reference sequence). V is clipped by 5 bases and J by 6 bases, and the sequence between their germline boundaries is 17 bases long. The investigation overall reported the following: Compared with pre-sensitization or healthy control sets, expanded TCRs formed significantly more large CDR3 similarity clusters, which is consistent with antigen-driven responses. The number of PT1 expanded TCRs positively correlated with patch test score, significant at thresholds 8, 16 and 32 but not 4. Because every patient had alopecia, a presumed autoimmune disease, the patients' immune response might differ from that of healthy individuals. After repeated subsampling, changes were observed in the strength of the expansion versus patch-test correlation and in the threshold at which the correlation became significant. DPC sensitization did not change the number of TCRs with a frequency above 1 in 1000, and there was no evidence of changes in global repertoire structure.

The library was obtained by RACE. These reads were obtained on a NextSeq 500. Library preparation attached unique molecular identifiers to individual cDNA molecules for quantitative, reproducible TCR counting. Each blood RNA sample was used to sequence both TCR alpha and TCR beta chains. The study's own analysis went as follows. A median of about 100,000 TCRs per sample was observed, with a range of about 23,224 to 690,600. The Decombinator software suite was used to annotate V, J and CDR3 in the TCR reads. For PS versus PT1 abundance plots, all samples were subsampled to the same number of TCRs (28,000). Expanded TCRs were defined as absent before sensitization and observed at least eight times at the 2-week time point. The public reads were reanalyzed by TCRdb: fastp trimming at Q25, MiXCR alignment, in-frame beta chains only. Rows merge per CDR3 protein into single entries with the most common DNA and genes. The V and J calls shown here were made by TCRdb, not taken from the authors' results. The sample table contains a few hundred thousand distinct CDR3 sequences; only one count was recorded for approximately 5.1% of them. The biggest ten clones account for roughly 2.4% of the sample.

The source is a woman in her fifties or sixties with alopecia areata. Some clones in this sample may be carry-over from other donors' samples. The chain links TRBV20-1 with TRBJ2-7; the best D guess is TRBD1, with 6 bases matching. The source was whole blood, collected in connection with sensitization to the hapten diphenylcyclopropenone (DPC). The DNA sequence reads TGCAGTGCTCGCGGTCGGACAGAGCGCGAGCAGTACTTC. It specifies CSARGRTEREQYF.